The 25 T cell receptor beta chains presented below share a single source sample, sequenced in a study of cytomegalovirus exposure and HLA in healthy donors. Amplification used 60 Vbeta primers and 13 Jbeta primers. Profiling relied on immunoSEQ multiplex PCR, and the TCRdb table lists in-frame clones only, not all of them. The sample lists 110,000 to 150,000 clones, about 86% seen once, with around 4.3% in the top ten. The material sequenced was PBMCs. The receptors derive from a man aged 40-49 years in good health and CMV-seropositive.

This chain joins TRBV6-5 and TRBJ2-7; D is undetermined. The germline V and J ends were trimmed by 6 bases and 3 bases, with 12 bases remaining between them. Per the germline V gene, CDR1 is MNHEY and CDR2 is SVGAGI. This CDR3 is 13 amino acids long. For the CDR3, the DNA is TGTGCCAGCAGCCCATTCCGGAGCTACGAGCAGTACTTC. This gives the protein CASSPFRSYEQYF.

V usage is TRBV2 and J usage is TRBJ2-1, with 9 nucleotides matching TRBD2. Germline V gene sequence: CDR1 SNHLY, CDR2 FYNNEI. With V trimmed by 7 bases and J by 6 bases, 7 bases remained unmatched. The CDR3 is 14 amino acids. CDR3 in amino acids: CASKRLAGTNEQFF. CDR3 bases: TGTGCCAGCAAAAGGCTAGCGGGGACCAATGAGCAGTTCTTC.

CDR3 sequence reads: CASSSQAARGTGELFF. In nucleotides, the CDR3 is TGCGCCAGCAGCTCCCAAGCGGCCCGGGGCACCGGGGAGCTGTTTTTT. The chain uses TRBV5-1 and TRBJ2-2, with D maybe TRBD2 (5 bases). Trimming took 3 bases from V and 4 from J, leaving 16 bases between them. The germline gives CDR1 SGHRS, CDR2 YFSETQ. The CDR3 is 16 residues long.

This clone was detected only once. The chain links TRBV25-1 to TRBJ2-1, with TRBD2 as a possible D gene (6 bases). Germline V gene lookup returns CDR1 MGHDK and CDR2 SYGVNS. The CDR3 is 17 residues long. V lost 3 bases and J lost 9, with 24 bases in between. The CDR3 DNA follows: TGTGCCAGCAGTGATGGGGCGACGGAAACTTCCGGGGGTGAGCAGTTCTTC. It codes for CASSDGATETSGGEQFF. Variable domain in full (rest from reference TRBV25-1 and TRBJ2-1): EADIYQTPRYLVIGTGKKITLECSQTMGHDKMYWYQQDPGMELHLIHYSYGVNSTEKGDLSSESTVSRIRTEHFPLTLESARPSHTSQYLCASSDGATETSGGEQFFGPGTRLTVL.

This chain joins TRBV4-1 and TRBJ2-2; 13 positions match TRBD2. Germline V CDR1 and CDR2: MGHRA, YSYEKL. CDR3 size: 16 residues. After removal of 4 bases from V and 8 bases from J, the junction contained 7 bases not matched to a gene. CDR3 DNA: TGCGCCAGCAGCCGCGGGACTAGCGGGGCCGGGGGGGAGCTGTTTTTT. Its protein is CASSRGTSGAGGELFF.

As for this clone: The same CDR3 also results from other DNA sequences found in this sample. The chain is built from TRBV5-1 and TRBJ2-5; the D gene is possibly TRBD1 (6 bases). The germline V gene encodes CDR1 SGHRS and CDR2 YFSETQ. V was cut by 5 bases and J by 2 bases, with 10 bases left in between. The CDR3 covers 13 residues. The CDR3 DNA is TGCGCCAGCAGTCTTGGACAGCAAGAGACCCAGTACTTC. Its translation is CASSLGQQETQYF.

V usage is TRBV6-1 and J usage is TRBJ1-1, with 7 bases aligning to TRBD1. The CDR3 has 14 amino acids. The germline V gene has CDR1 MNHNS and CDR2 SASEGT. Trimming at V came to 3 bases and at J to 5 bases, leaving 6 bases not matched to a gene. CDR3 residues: CASSDRQGRTEAFF. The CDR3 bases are TGTGCCAGCAGTGACCGACAGGGTCGGACTGAAGCTTTCTTT.

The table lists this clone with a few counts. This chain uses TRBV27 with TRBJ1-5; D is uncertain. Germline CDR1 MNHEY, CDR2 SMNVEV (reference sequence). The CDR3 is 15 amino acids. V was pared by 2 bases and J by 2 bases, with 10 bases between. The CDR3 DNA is TGTGCCAGCAGTTTAAGTATGGGAGGCAATCAGCCCCAGCATTTT. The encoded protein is CASSLSMGGNQPQHF.

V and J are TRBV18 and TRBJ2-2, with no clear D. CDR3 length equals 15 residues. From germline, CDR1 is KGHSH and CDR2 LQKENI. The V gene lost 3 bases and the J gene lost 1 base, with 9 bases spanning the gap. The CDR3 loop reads CASSPWAGNTGELFF. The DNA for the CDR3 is TGTGCCAGCTCACCTTGGGCAGGGAACACCGGGGAGCTGTTTTTT.

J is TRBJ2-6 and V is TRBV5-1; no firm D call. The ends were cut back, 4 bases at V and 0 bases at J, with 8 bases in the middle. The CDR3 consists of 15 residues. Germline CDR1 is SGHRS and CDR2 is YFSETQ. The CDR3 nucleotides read TGCGCCAGCAGCCAAGACTTCTCTGGGGCCAACGTCCTGACTTTC. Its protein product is CASSQDFSGANVLTF.

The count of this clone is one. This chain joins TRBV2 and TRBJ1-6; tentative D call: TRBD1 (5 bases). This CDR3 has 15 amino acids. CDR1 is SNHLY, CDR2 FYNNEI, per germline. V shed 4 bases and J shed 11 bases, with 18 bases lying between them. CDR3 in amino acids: CASSGRSRVGTPLHF. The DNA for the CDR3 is TGTGCCAGCAGTGGCCGCAGCAGGGTTGGTACACCCCTCCACTTT.

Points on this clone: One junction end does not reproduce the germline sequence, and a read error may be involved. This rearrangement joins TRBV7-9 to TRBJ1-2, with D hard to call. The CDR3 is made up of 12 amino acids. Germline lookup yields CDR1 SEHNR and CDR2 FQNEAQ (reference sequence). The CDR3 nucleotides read TGTTCCAGCAGCCTAGGCGGCTATGGCTACACCTTC. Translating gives CSSSLGGYGYTF.

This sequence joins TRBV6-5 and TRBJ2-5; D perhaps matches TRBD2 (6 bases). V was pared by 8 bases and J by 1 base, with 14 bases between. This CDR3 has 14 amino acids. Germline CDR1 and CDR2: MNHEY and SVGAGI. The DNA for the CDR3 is TGTGCCAGCGTCCCACCCGGGGGCCAAGAGACCCAGTACTTC. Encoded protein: CASVPPGGQETQYF.

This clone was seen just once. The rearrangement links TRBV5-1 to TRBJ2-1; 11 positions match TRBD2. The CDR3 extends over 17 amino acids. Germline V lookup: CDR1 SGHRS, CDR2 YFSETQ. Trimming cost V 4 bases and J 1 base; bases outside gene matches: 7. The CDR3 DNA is TGCGCCAGCAGCCGATTAACTAGCGGGAGATCCTACAATGAGCAGTTCTTC. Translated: CASSRLTSGRSYNEQFF.

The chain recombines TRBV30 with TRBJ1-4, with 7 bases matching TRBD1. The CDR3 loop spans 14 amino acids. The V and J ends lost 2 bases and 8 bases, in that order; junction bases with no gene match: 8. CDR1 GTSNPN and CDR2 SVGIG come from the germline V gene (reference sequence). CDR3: CAWSRQGVREKLFF. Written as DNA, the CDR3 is TGTGCCTGGAGTCGTCAGGGGGTCAGGGAAAAACTGTTTTTT.

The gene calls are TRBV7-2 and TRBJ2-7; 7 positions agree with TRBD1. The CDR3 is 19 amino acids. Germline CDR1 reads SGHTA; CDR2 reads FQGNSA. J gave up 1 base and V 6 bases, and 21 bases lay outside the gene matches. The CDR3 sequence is CASSFSTGVSFPTSYEQYF. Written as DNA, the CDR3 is TGTGCCAGCAGTTTCTCTACAGGGGTATCTTTCCCCACGTCCTACGAGCAGTACTTC.

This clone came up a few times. The CDR3 sequence is CSVAGRFSGYTF. CDR3 nucleotides: TGCAGCGTTGCGGGTAGGTTTAGCGGCTACACCTTC. This chain links TRBV29-1 with TRBJ1-2; D remains ambiguous. The CDR3 sequence is 12 residues long. CDR1 SQVTM and CDR2 ANQGSEA come from the germline V gene. V was pared by 4 bases and J by 8 bases, with 14 bases between.

The CDR3 bases are TGTGCCAGTACAGGGAGCTCCTACGAGCAGTACTTC. It yields the protein CASTGSSYEQYF. This chain uses TRBV6-5 with TRBJ2-7; weak D call: TRBD1 (6 bases). Germline-derived CDR1 and CDR2 are MNHEY and SVGAGI. The CDR3 consists of 12 residues. V was clipped by 9 bases and J by 0 bases, with 9 bases between them.

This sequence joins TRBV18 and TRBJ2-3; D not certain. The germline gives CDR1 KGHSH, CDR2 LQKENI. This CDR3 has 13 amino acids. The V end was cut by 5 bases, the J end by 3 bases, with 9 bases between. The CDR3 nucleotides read TGTGCCAGCTCATCCGCGTCTACAGATACGCAGTATTTT. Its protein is CASSSASTDTQYF.

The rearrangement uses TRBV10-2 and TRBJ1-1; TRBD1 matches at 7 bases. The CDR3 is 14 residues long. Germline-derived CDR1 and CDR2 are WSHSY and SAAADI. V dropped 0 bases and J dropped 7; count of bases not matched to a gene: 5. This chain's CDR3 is CASSESRTGNEAFF. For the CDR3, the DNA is TGCGCCAGCAGTGAGTCGAGGACAGGAAATGAAGCTTTCTTT.

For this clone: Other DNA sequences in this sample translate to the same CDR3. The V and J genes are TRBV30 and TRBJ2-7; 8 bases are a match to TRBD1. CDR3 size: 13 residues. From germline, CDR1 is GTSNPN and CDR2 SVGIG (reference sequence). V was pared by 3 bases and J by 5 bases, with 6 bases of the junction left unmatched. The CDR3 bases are TGTGCCTGGAGGCGGACAGGGCCCCACGAGCAGTACTTC. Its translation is CAWRRTGPHEQYF.

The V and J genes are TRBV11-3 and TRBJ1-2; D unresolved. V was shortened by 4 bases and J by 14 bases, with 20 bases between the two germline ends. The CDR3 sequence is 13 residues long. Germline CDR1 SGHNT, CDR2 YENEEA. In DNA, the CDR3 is TGTGCCAGCAGCTCCTCGAGGGTGTCCCCTAGGACCTTC. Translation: CASSSSRVSPRTF.

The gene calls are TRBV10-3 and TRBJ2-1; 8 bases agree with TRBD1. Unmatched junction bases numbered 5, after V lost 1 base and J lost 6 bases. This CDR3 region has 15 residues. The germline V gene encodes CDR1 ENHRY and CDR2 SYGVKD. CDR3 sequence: CAISELTGVGNEQFF. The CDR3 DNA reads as TGTGCCATCAGTGAGTTGACAGGGGTAGGCAATGAGCAGTTCTTC.

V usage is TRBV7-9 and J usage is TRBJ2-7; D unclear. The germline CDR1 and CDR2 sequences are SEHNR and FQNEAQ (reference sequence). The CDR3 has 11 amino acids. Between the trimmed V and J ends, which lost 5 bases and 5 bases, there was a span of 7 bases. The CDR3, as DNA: TGTGCCAGCAGCCCCGCTAACGAGCAGTACTTC. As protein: CASSPANEQYF.

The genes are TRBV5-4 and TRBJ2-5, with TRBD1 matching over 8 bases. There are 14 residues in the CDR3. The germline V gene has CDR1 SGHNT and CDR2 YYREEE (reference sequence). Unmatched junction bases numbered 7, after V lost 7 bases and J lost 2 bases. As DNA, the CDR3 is TGTGCCAGCCGCGAGGGACAGGAACAAGAGACCCAGTACTTC. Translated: CASREGQEQETQYF.